These T cell receptor beta chains were read from a single sample in a study of neurological immune-mediated disorders. Via MiXCR, TCRdb re-called the 5' RACE reads, giving one row per CDR3 protein. The data hold almost 85,000 distinct CDR3 sequences, with around 2.6% observed a single time. Sequencing was carried out using PBMCs. These receptors were taken from a woman aged 25 to 39 with multiple sclerosis. Both conserved end residues are trimmed from each CDR3. Not all rows give a size; the values are once, few, many and, for expanded clones, a class.

many	TRBV28	ASSLWTRRLRGYT
many	TRBV18	ASFPRGANVLT
many	TRBV7-2	ASNFGGDTQY
many	TRBV5-1	ASSSLAEAQETQY
many	TRBV10-1	ASTPGGLNTEAF
many	TRBV10-3	AIGTGVNTEAF
many	TRBV6-6	ASSYSIPLASAETQY
many	TRBV7-2	ASSLGGVYQQETQY
many	TRBV5-1	ASSLPSRLAGANTGELF
many	TRBV12-3/TRBV12-4	ASSPHNEQF
many	TRBV27	ASSPDDRLAGVRPKY
many	TRBV28	ASGSDRDSSYEQY
many	TRBV20-1	SANPTGNYGYT
.	TRBV12-3/TRBV12-4	ASSLGDVAYEQY
many	TRBV5-1	ASQLAGADTQY
many	TRBV20-1	SAQADGNQPQH
many	TRBV27	ASSLLTPETRNEQF
many	TRBV9	ASSALVGSYNEQF
many	TRBV20-1	STGKFDEQF
many	TRBV5-1	ASSFPGGTYSYEQY